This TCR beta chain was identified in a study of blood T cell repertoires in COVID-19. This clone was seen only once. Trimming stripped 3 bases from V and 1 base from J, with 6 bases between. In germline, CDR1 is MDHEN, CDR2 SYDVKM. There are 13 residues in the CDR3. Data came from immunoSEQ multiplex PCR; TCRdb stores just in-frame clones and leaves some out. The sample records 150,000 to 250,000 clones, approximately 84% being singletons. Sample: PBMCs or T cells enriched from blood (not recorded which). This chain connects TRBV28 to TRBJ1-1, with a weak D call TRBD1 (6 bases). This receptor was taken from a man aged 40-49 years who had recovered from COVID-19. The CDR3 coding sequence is TGTGCCAGCAGTTTGACAGGGAACACTGAAGCTTTCTTT. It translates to CASSLTGNTEAFF. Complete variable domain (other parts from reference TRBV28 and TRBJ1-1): DVKVTQSSRYLVKRTGEKVFLECVQDMDHENMFWYRQDPGLGLRLIYFSYDVKMKEKGDIPEGYSVSREKKERFSLILESASTNQTSMYLCASSLTGNTEAFFGQGTRLTVV.